Only one count was recorded for the clone carrying this T cell receptor (beta chain). Its specificity is unknown. Profiling relied on immunoSEQ multiplex PCR, and the TCRdb table lists in-frame clones only, not all of them. The table includes some 150,000 clones, around 83% detected once. This record belongs to a study of T cell responses to AZD1222 COVID-19 vaccine. Whole-study results and caveats: Repertoires were obtained solely post-peak T cell response. There were mostly white British donors and more females than males, and clonal diversity was possibly underestimated.

The CDR3 contains 16 residues. Unmatched junction bases numbered 11, after V lost 2 bases and J lost 7 bases. Germline lookup yields CDR1 MRHNA and CDR2 SNTAGT. Sequences were derived from peripheral blood, sampled on day 0 of MenACWY control vaccination. This chain joins TRBV6-4 and TRBJ1-5, with 7 bases matching TRBD1. The clonotype comes from an adult in good health. CDR3 coding DNA: TGTGCCAGCAGTGACATAGCGACAGGGTTTGGGCAGCCCCAGCATTTT. This sequence encodes CASSDIATGFGQPQHF.